These 5 T cell receptor beta chains originate from one sample sequenced in a study of cytomegalovirus exposure and HLA in healthy donors. The PCR contained 60 Vbeta and 13 Jbeta primers. Measured with immunoSEQ multiplex PCR; TCRdb has only the in-frame clones, and not every one. This listing includes about 160,000 clones. Sequencing was carried out using PBMCs. Every receptor here comes from a man aged 25 to 45 in good health and CMV-seronegative.

The V and J genes are TRBV10-3 and TRBJ2-1; 8 nucleotides match TRBD1. Germline V CDR1 and CDR2: ENHRY, SYGVKD. The CDR3 sequence is 17 residues long. With V trimmed by 0 bases and J by 5 bases, 9 bases remained unmatched. The CDR3: CAISESGRQGTHNEQFF. The CDR3 DNA is TGTGCCATCAGTGAGTCCGGGCGACAGGGGACCCACAATGAGCAGTTCTTC.

V usage is TRBV13 and J usage is TRBJ2-3, with D tentatively TRBD2 (5 bases). Deletions cut 0 bases from V and 5 bases from J, with 12 bases between. The CDR3 extends over 15 amino acids. Germline lookup yields CDR1 PRHDT and CDR2 FYEKMQ (reference sequence). CDR3 sequence reads: CASSLGGFRGDTQYF. CDR3 sequence (DNA): TGTGCCAGCAGCTTAGGAGGTTTCCGGGGAGATACGCAGTATTTT.

V gene TRBV5-5 combines with J gene TRBJ1-2, with TRBD1 matching over 8 bases. Germline CDR1 and CDR2: SGHKS and YYEKEE (reference sequence). The V gene end was trimmed by 3 bases and the J gene end by 6 bases; junction bases not matched to a gene: 7. The CDR3 contains 14 residues. The CDR3 is CASSSTGARDGYTF. The CDR3 bases are TGTGCCAGCAGCTCGACAGGGGCTCGAGATGGCTACACCTTC.

This chain joins TRBV7-2 and TRBJ1-5, with a weak D call TRBD1 (5 bases). V was trimmed by 3 bases and J by 3 bases, leaving 12 bases between them. CDR3 length: 15 residues. In germline, CDR1 is SGHTA, CDR2 FQGNSA. The CDR3 DNA sequence: TGTGCCAGCAGCTTGGGGGGGAGGGACAATCAGCCCCAGCATTTT. Amino acids: CASSLGGRDNQPQHF.

The chain couples TRBV2 to TRBJ1-5; 9 nucleotides line up with TRBD1. Germline lookup yields CDR1 SNHLY and CDR2 FYNNEI. The CDR3 spans 14 residues. J gave up 7 bases and V 4 bases, and 5 bases lay outside the gene matches. The CDR3 reads CASSGRDREQPQHF. For the CDR3, the DNA is TGTGCCAGCAGTGGGAGGGACAGGGAACAGCCCCAGCATTTT.